A single sample is the source of the 22 T cell receptor beta chains below, sequenced in a study of blood T cell repertoires in COVID-19. Repertoires were generated with immunoSEQ multiplex PCR, while TCRdb's copy carries only in-frame clones and drops some. This sample has 35,000 to 40,000 clones, with about 84% found just once. The sequencing sample was made of peripheral blood. The receptors were gathered from a man of 80 years or more with active or convalescent COVID-19.

The chain has TRBV5-5 and TRBJ2-7; TRBD2 might be the D (7 bases). Trimming pared 7 bases from V and 4 bases from J, leaving 27 bases between. This CDR3 has 17 amino acids. Germline lookup yields CDR1 SGHKS and CDR2 YYEKEE (reference sequence). CDR3 nucleotides: TGTGCCAGCCGCGGGGGCGGAGGGGGGTTCCGCGTTTACGAGCAGTACTTC. It translates to CASRGGGGGFRVYEQYF.

The chain carries TRBV5-6 and TRBJ1-3; D ambiguous. Per the germline V gene, CDR1 is SGHDT and CDR2 is YYEEEE. There are 15 residues in the CDR3. Trimming took off 4 bases at V and 0 bases at J, with 11 bases between the two ends. The CDR3 here is CASSVGQISGNTIYF. The CDR3 region has the DNA TGTGCCAGCAGCGTCGGTCAAATCTCTGGAAACACCATATATTTT.

J is TRBJ1-6 and V is TRBV11-2; D possibly corresponds to TRBD1 (6 bases). Germline assignment: CDR1 SGHAT and CDR2 FQNNGV. The length of the CDR3 is 15 residues. Deletions cut 5 bases from V and 9 bases from J, with 17 bases between. The CDR3: CASSPYGGGGSPLHF. The CDR3 coding sequence is TGTGCCAGCAGCCCCTATGGTGGGGGCGGTTCACCCCTCCACTTT.

The chain carries TRBV6-1 and TRBJ1-3; D possibly corresponds to TRBD1 (5 bases). Germline assignment: CDR1 MNHNS and CDR2 SASEGT. The CDR3 runs to 16 residues. V was pared by 2 bases and J by 7 bases, with 18 bases between. In DNA, the CDR3 is TGTGCCAGCAGTGAAAGTTGGCAGGGATATGGGAACACCATATATTTT. Translating it yields CASSESWQGYGNTIYF.

Points on this clone: The same CDR3 is also encoded by other DNA sequences in this sample. The rearrangement links TRBV15 to TRBJ1-3, with D hard to call. The CDR3 is 14 amino acids. CDR1 LNHNV and CDR2 YYDKDF come from the germline V gene (reference sequence). V lost 2 bases, J lost 2 bases, and 7 bases lay in between. The CDR3 loop reads CATSRRTAGNTIYF. In nucleotides, the CDR3 is TGTGCCACCAGCAGACGAACAGCTGGAAACACCATATATTTT.

The V call is TRBV30, the J call TRBJ2-2, with 10 bases matching TRBD1. The V gene end was trimmed by 3 bases and the J gene end by 7 bases; junction bases not matched to a gene: 5. Germline-derived CDR1 and CDR2 are GTSNPN and SVGIG (reference sequence). CDR3 length: 14 residues. The chain's CDR3 is CAWSLGQGLGELFF. CDR3 in DNA: TGTGCCTGGAGCCTGGGACAGGGGCTCGGGGAGCTGTTTTTT.

The V and J genes are TRBV4-1 and TRBJ2-1, with TRBD2 identical over 13 bases. The V gene's germline CDR1 is MGHRA and CDR2 YSYEKL. CDR3 length: 15 amino acids. With 4 bases clipped from V and 7 bases from J, the junction kept 4 bases outside the gene matches. This CDR3 is CASSLTSGGANEQFF. In nucleotides, the CDR3 is TGCGCCAGCAGCCTTACTAGCGGGGGGGCGAATGAGCAGTTCTTC.

This rearrangement joins TRBV6-1 to TRBJ2-2, with 7 bases aligning to TRBD1. This CDR3 contains 15 residues. Germline V gene lookup returns CDR1 MNHNS and CDR2 SASEGT. V trimming: 2 bases; J trimming: 3 bases; junction bases outside the gene matches: 3. The CDR3 nucleotides read TGTGCCAGCAGTGAAACAGGGGTCTACACCGGGGAGCTGTTTTTT. Encoded protein: CASSETGVYTGELFF.

This chain joins TRBV27 and TRBJ2-4, with D unresolved. This CDR3 is built from 17 residues. Germline V gene lookup returns CDR1 MNHEY and CDR2 SMNVEV (reference sequence). Trimming cost V 4 bases and J 0 bases, with 16 bases left between them. CDR3 DNA: TGTGCCAGCAGTTCTTACTCCGCAGGTCTAGCCAAAAACATTCAGTACTTC. Protein sequence: CASSSYSAGLAKNIQYF.

This clone was counted only a few times. The rearrangement links TRBV6-5 to TRBJ1-1, with D possibly being TRBD1 (5 bases). The germline gives CDR1 MNHEY, CDR2 SVGAGI. The germline V and J ends were trimmed by 0 bases and 5 bases, with 13 bases remaining between them. The CDR3 contains 15 residues. The CDR3 is CASSYSSRRGTEAFF. CDR3 nucleotide sequence: TGTGCCAGCAGTTACTCGAGTAGGAGGGGAACTGAAGCTTTCTTT.

This chain connects TRBV28 to TRBJ2-4; maybe TRBD2 (6 bases). V was cut by 4 bases and J by 6 bases, with 22 bases left in between. Looked up from germline, CDR1 is MDHEN and CDR2 is SYDVKM. This CDR3 comprises 17 residues. The CDR3 DNA reads TGTGCCAGCAGTTCTGGACGCGGGCAGGTCGGGAGAAACATTCAGTACTTC. Protein sequence: CASSSGRGQVGRNIQYF.

The chain uses TRBV9 and TRBJ1-6; 8 nucleotides line up with TRBD1. Germline CDR1 reads SGDLS; CDR2 reads YYNGEE. J was trimmed by 9 bases and V by 2 bases; bases with no gene match: 13. CDR3 size: 17 residues. CDR3 DNA: TGTGCCAGCAGCGTGCAGCCCCAGGGGGCGCCGGGTTCACCCCTCCACTTT. Amino acid sequence: CASSVQPQGAPGSPLHF.

J is TRBJ2-7 and V is TRBV6-2 or TRBV6-3; TRBD1 might be the D (5 bases). The CDR3 covers 18 residues. CDR1 and CDR2 (germline): MNHEY, SVGEGT. V lost 0 bases and J 0 bases, leaving 18 bases between the germline ends. The CDR3 here is CASSYSDSWADASYEQYF. CDR3 nucleotides: TGTGCCAGCAGTTACTCTGACAGTTGGGCTGATGCCTCCTACGAGCAGTACTTC.

This clone was seen more than once but under ten times. The chain recombines TRBV27 with TRBJ2-1; 8 nucleotides line up with TRBD2. Trimming cost V 5 bases and J 5 bases; bases outside gene matches: 5. This CDR3 has 14 residues. Germline assignment: CDR1 MNHEY and CDR2 SMNVEV (reference sequence). The CDR3 protein is CASSTSGAHNEQFF. CDR3 nucleotide sequence: TGTGCCAGCAGTACTAGCGGAGCCCACAATGAGCAGTTCTTC.

There are many counts of this clone. The rearrangement links TRBV6-1 to TRBJ2-7; 8 positions agree with TRBD1. V shed 0 bases, J shed 4 bases, and the junction held 8 bases outside the gene matches. This CDR3 is 16 amino acids long. Germline V CDR1 and CDR2: MNHNS, SASEGT. Here the CDR3 reads CASSEAGQGARYEQYF. As DNA, the CDR3 is TGTGCCAGCAGTGAAGCAGGGCAGGGGGCACGGTACGAGCAGTACTTC.

The chain combines TRBV6-2 or TRBV6-3 with TRBJ2-4; 7 bases agree with TRBD2. The CDR3 has 16 amino acids. CDR1 is MNHEY, CDR2 SVGEGT, per germline. V shed 4 bases, J shed 1 base, and the junction held 7 bases outside the gene matches. This CDR3 is CASSLGGVVAKNIQYF. The CDR3 DNA follows: TGTGCCAGCAGTTTGGGGGGGGTCGTGGCCAAAAACATTCAGTACTTC.

This sequence joins TRBV29-1 and TRBJ1-2; 8 positions agree with TRBD1. Germline CDR1 is SQVTM and CDR2 is ANQGSEA. CDR3 size: 14 residues. The V gene end was trimmed by 6 bases and the J gene end by 6 bases; junction bases not matched to a gene: 12. This CDR3 reads CSVPNPGQANGYTF. CDR3 sequence (DNA): TGCAGCGTCCCCAACCCGGGACAGGCCAATGGCTACACCTTC.

The chain couples TRBV4-1 to TRBJ2-2; TRBD2 might be the D (5 bases). There are 17 residues in the CDR3. Germline lookup yields CDR1 MGHRA and CDR2 YSYEKL. Trimming removed 1 base at V and 5 bases at J, with 17 bases between. Written as DNA, the CDR3 is TGCGCCAGCAGCCAAGTATTAGGTGGACTTCCGACCGGGGAGCTGTTTTTT. It yields the protein CASSQVLGGLPTGELFF.

V usage is TRBV5-1 and J usage is TRBJ2-5; 7 positions match TRBD2. V lost 1 base, J lost 3 bases, and 9 bases stayed unmatched. The CDR3 has 16 residues. Per the germline V gene, CDR1 is SGHRS and CDR2 is YFSETQ. CDR3 amino acids: CASSLQVASGKETQYF. The CDR3 DNA reads TGCGCCAGCAGCTTGCAGGTCGCTAGCGGTAAAGAGACCCAGTACTTC.

V and J are TRBV11-3 and TRBJ2-7; possibly TRBD1 for D (6 bases). The CDR3 is 11 residues long. Per germline, CDR1 SGHNT and CDR2 YENEEA. The germline V and J ends were trimmed by 3 bases and 7 bases, with 7 bases remaining between them. The CDR3 bases are TGTGCCAGCAGCTTCGACAGGGAGCAGTACTTC. Residues: CASSFDREQYF.

The J gene is TRBJ2-4, the V gene TRBV28, with D possibly TRBD1 on 5 matching bases. This CDR3 has 15 amino acids. Germline V gene lookup returns CDR1 MDHEN and CDR2 SYDVKM. The ends were cut back, 8 bases at V and 0 bases at J, with 14 bases in the middle. CDR3: CASAQTDRAKNIQYF. The CDR3 DNA reads as TGTGCCAGCGCCCAGACAGATAGAGCCAAAAACATTCAGTACTTC.

The chain has TRBV11-1 and TRBJ2-1; the D gene is possibly TRBD2 (5 bases). Germline CDR1 is SGHAT and CDR2 is FQDESV (reference sequence). The V gene lost 4 bases and the J gene lost 13 bases, with 14 bases spanning the gap. This CDR3 is built from 12 residues. The CDR3 loop reads CASSSLDYGQFF. For the CDR3, the DNA is TGTGCCAGCAGCTCACTAGATTACGGACAGTTCTTC.